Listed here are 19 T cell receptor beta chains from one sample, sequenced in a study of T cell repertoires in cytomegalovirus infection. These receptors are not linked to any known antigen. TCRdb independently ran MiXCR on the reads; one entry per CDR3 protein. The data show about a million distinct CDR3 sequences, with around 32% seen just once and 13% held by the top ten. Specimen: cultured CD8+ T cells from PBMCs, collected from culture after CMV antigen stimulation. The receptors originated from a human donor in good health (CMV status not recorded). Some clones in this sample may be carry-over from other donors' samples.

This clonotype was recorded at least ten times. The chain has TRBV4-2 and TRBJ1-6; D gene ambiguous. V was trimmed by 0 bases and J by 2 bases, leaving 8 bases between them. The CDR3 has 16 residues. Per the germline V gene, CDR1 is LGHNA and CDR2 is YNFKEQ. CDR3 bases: TGTGCCAGCAGCCAAGAGGGCCTACCCTATAATTCACCCCTCCACTTT. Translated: CASSQEGLPYNSPLHF.

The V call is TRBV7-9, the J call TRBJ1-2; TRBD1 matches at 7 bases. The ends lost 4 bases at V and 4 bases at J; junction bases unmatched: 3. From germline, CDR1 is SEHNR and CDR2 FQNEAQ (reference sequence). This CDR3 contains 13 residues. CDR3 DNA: TGTGCCAGCAGCTACGGACAGGTCTATGGCTACACCTTC. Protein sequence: CASSYGQVYGYTF. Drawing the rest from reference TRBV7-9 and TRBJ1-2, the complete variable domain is DTGVSQNPRHKITKRGQNVTFRCDPISEHNRLYWYRQTLGQGPEFLTYFQNEAQLEKSRLLSDRFSAERPKGSFSTLEIQRTEQGDSAMYLCASSYGQVYGYTFGSGTRLTVV.

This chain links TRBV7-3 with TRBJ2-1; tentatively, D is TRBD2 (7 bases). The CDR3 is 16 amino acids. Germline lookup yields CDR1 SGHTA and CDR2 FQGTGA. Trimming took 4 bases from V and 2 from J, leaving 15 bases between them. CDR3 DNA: TGTGCCAGCAGCTCTCTCCCGGGGGGCGCCTACAATGAGCAGTTCTTC. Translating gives CASSSLPGGAYNEQFF.

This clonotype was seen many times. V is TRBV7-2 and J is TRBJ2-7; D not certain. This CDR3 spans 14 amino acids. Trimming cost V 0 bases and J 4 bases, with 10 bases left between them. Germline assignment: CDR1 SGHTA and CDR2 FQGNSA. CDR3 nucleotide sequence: TGTGCCAGCAGCTTAGCGCTTTGGGCGTACGAGCAGTACGTC. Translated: CASSLALWAYEQYV.

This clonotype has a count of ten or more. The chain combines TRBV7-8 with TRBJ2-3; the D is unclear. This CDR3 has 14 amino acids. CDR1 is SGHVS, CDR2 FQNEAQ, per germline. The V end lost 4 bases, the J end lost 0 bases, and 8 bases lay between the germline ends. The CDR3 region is CASSSKGSTDTQYF. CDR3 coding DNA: TGTGCCAGCAGCTCCAAGGGTAGCACAGATACGCAGTATTTT.

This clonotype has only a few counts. The CDR3 nucleotides are TGTGCCAGTAGGGATAGGGGGGCCTACGAGCAGTACTTC. This codes for CASRDRGAYEQYF. The rearrangement links TRBV19 to TRBJ2-7, with D perhaps given as TRBD1 or TRBD2 (6 bases each). Germline V gives CDR1 LNHDA, CDR2 SQIVND (reference sequence). Trimming took 6 bases from V and 2 from J, leaving 11 bases between them. CDR3 length equals 13 residues.

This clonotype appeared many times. The CDR3 coding sequence is TGTGCCAGCAGCTCGACAGGGGGTTACAATGAGCAGTTCTTC. This gives the protein CASSSTGGYNEQFF. This chain joins TRBV28 and TRBJ2-1, with 9 positions matching TRBD1. With V trimmed by 6 bases and J by 4 bases, 4 bases remained unmatched. This CDR3 is built from 14 residues. Germline loops: CDR1 MDHEN, CDR2 SYDVKM.

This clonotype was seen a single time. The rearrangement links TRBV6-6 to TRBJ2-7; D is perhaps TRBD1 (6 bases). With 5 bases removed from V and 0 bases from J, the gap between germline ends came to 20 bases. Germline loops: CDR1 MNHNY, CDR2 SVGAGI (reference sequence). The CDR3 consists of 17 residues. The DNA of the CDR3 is TGTGCCAGCAGTCACCCTCGGCAGGGGCAGAGCTCCTACGAGCAGTACTTC. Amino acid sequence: CASSHPRQGQSSYEQYF.

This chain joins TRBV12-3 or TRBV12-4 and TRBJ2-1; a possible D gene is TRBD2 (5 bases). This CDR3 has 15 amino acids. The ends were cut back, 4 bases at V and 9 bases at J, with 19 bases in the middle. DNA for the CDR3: TGTGCCAGCAGTTCGACCTTAGGCGAGGGAGTTGAGCAGTTCTTC. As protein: CASSSTLGEGVEQFF.

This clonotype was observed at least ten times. The CDR3 spells CASSLGAQNTEAFF. In DNA, the CDR3 is TGTGCCAGCAGCTTAGGTGCTCAGAACACTGAAGCTTTCTTT. The V call is TRBV7-8, the J call TRBJ1-1, with no clear D. V was trimmed by 1 base and J by 1 base, leaving 7 bases between them. Germline V CDR1 and CDR2: SGHVS, FQNEAQ. The CDR3 loop spans 14 amino acids.

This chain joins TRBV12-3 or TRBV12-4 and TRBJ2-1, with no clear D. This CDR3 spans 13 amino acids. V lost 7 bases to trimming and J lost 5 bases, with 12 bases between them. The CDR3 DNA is TGTGCCAGCACACCCGATGGGCACAATGAGCAGTTCTTC. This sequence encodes CASTPDGHNEQFF.

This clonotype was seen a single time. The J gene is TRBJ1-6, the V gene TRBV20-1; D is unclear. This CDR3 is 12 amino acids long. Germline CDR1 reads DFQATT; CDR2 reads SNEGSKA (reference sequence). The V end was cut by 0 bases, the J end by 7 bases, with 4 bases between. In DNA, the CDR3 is TGCAGTGCTAGAGAACTGAATTCACCCCTCCACTTT. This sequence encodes CSARELNSPLHF.

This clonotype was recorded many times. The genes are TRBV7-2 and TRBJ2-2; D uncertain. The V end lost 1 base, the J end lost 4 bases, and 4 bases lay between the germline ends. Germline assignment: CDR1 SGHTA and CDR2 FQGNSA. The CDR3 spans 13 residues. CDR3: CASSLESTGELFF. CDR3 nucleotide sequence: TGTGCCAGCAGCTTAGAGAGCACCGGGGAGCTGTTTTTT. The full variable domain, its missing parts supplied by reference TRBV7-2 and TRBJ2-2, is GAGVSQSPSNKVTEKGKDVELRCDPISGHTALYWYRQSLGQGLEFLIYFQGNSAPDKSGLPSDRFSAERTGGSVSTLTIQRTQQEDSAVYLCASSLESTGELFFGEGSRLTVL.

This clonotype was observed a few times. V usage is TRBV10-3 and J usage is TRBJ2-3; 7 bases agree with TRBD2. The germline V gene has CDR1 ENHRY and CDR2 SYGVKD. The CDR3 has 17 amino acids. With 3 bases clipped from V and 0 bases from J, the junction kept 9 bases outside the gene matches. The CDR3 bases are TGTGCCATCAGTGACCATTTTAGCGGGCCTAGCACAGATACGCAGTATTTT. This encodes CAISDHFSGPSTDTQYF.

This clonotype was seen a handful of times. The CDR3 DNA sequence: TGTGCCAGCAGCCAACCCGGGGGGTCGAGCTCCTACAATGAGCAGTTCTTC. This sequence encodes CASSQPGGSSSYNEQFF. The rearrangement joins TRBV9 to TRBJ2-1, with TRBD2 matching over 7 bases. Germline values: CDR1 SGDLS, CDR2 YYNGEE. This CDR3 region has 17 residues. The V gene end was trimmed by 4 bases and the J gene end by 0 bases; junction bases not matched to a gene: 10.

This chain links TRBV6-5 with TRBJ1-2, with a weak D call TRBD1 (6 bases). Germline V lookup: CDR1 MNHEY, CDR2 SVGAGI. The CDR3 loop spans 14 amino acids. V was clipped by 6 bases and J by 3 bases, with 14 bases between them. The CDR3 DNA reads TGTGCCAGCAGGCTGACGACAGGTGACTATGGCTACACCTTC. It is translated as CASRLTTGDYGYTF.

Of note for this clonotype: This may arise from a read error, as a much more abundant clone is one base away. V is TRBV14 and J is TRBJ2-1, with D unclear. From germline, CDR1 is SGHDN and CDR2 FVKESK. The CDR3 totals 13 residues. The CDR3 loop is CVSQYRTYNEQFF. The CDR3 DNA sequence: TGTGTCAGCCAGTACAGAACGTACAATGAGCAGTTCTTC.

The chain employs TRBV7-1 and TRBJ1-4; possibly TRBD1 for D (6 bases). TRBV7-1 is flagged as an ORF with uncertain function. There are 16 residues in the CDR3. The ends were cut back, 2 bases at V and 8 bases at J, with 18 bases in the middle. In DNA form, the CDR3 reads TGTGCCAGCAGCTCACCATTACAGGGCCGAGAGGAAAAACTGTTTTTT. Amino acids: CASSSPLQGREEKLFF.

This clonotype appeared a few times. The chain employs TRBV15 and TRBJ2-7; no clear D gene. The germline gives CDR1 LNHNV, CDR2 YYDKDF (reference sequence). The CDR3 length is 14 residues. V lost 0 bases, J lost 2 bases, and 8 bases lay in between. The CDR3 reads CATSRDRQTYEQYV. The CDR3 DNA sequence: TGTGCCACCAGCAGAGATCGGCAGACCTACGAGCAGTACGTC.